Listed here are 11 T cell receptor beta chains from one sample, sequenced in a study of OX40 agonist ivuxolimab in advanced cancers. TCRdb's copy holds only in-frame clones and misses some; the assay was immunoSEQ multiplex PCR. The top ten hold roughly an eighth of the sample, which has more than 70,000 clones, roughly 91% seen once. Material: CD4+ or CD8+ T cells sorted from blood, obtained in a trial of the OX40 agonist ivuxolimab. These TCRs come from an adult with an advanced solid tumor such as melanoma, head and neck, liver or kidney cancer.

The chain is built from TRBV29-1 and TRBJ2-3; 7 bases line up with TRBD1. The CDR3 is 14 residues long. Germline-derived CDR1 and CDR2 are SQVTM and ANQGSEA. V lost 0 bases to trimming and J lost 2 bases; unmatched junction nucleotides: 2. The CDR3 DNA is TGCAGCGTTGAAGATACAGGGGTCACAGATACGCAGTATTTT. Its protein product is CSVEDTGVTDTQYF.

This clone was detected a few times. CDR3 region: CASRPRNTEAFF. For the CDR3, the DNA is TGTGCCAGTAGGCCCCGGAACACTGAAGCTTTCTTT. V is TRBV19 and J is TRBJ1-1, with unresolved D. CDR1 LNHDA and CDR2 SQIVND come from the germline V gene (reference sequence). V dropped 6 bases and J dropped 1 base, with 6 bases sitting between them. This CDR3 is built from 12 residues.

This clone was found once. The chain employs TRBV4-1 and TRBJ2-2, with 8 bases matching TRBD1. V lost 1 base to trimming and J lost 5 bases; unmatched junction nucleotides: 12. The CDR3 has 18 residues. Looked up from germline, CDR1 is MGHRA and CDR2 is YSYEKL. The CDR3 here is CASSQVVPPGGLTGELFF. For the CDR3, the DNA is TGCGCCAGCAGCCAAGTCGTACCGCCAGGGGGCCTTACCGGGGAGCTGTTTTTT.

The rearrangement joins TRBV5-1 to TRBJ2-1, with TRBD1 matching 10 bases. In germline, CDR1 is SGHRS, CDR2 YFSETQ. This CDR3 has 14 residues. Trimming took 1 base from V and 8 from J; bases not matched to a gene: 3. CDR3 protein: CASSLSTGGDEQFF. The DNA for the CDR3 is TGCGCCAGCAGCTTGTCGACAGGGGGCGATGAGCAGTTCTTC.

The CDR3 reads CASSPQGNGYTF. Here the CDR3 DNA reads TGTGCCAGTAGTCCACAGGGTAATGGCTACACCTTC. The rearrangement links TRBV19 to TRBJ1-2, with D possibly being TRBD1 (6 bases). V was clipped by 5 bases and J by 6 bases, with 10 bases between them. Germline V CDR1 and CDR2: LNHDA, SQIVND (reference sequence). The CDR3 totals 12 residues. Looking up the rest from reference TRBV19 and TRBJ1-2 gives the full variable domain: DGGITQSPKYLFRKEGQNVTLSCEQNLNHDAMYWYRQDPGQGLRLIYYSQIVNDFQKGDIAEGYSVSREKKESFPLTVTSAQKNPTAFYLCASSPQGNGYTFGSGTRLTVV.

The chain couples TRBV19 to TRBJ2-7; 8 bases align to TRBD2. J was trimmed by 3 bases and V by 8 bases; bases with no gene match: 12. Germline V gives CDR1 LNHDA, CDR2 SQIVND (reference sequence). This CDR3 contains 15 residues. The DNA of the CDR3 is TGTGCCAGTGCCGCCGGAGCGGGGGTGGGCTACGAGCAGTACTTC. Translated: CASAAGAGVGYEQYF.

This CDR3 is CASSSGQGWEKLFF. In DNA form, the CDR3 reads TGTGCCAGCAGCTCGGGACAGGGCTGGGAAAAACTGTTTTTT. The gene calls are TRBV7-9 and TRBJ1-4; 9 nucleotides align to TRBD1. The CDR3 is made up of 14 amino acids. Germline V gene lookup returns CDR1 SEHNR and CDR2 FQNEAQ (reference sequence). The junction had 5 bases not matched to a gene; V was cut back by 4 bases and J by 8 bases.

This chain uses TRBV28 with TRBJ1-5, with TRBD1 as a possible D gene (5 bases). Germline CDR1 MDHEN, CDR2 SYDVKM. V shed 3 bases and J shed 8 bases, with 14 bases lying between them. The length of the CDR3 is 14 residues. CDR3: CASSFGTHGEPQHF. DNA for the CDR3: TGTGCCAGCAGTTTTGGGACTCATGGGGAGCCCCAGCATTTT.

The chain recombines TRBV9 with TRBJ2-1; 8 bases line up with TRBD2. This CDR3 spans 15 amino acids. Germline CDR1 and CDR2: SGDLS and YYNGEE. With 4 bases clipped from V and 4 bases from J, the junction kept 7 bases outside the gene matches. The DNA of the CDR3 is TGTGCCAGCAGCATCCGTAGCGGGGAATACAATGAGCAGTTCTTC. This translates into CASSIRSGEYNEQFF. The full variable domain, in which reference TRBV9 and TRBJ2-1 provide the parts outside the CDR3, is DSGVTQTPKHLITATGQRVTLRCSPRSGDLSVYWYQQSLDQGLQFLIQYYNGEERAKGNILERFSAQQFPDLHSELNLSSLELGDSALYFCASSIRSGEYNEQFFGPGTRLTVL.

The chain is built from TRBV10-3 and TRBJ2-5; TRBD2 matches 14 bases. V lost 0 bases and J lost 4; bases outside the gene matches: 7. CDR1 is ENHRY, CDR2 SYGVKD, per germline. There are 18 residues in the CDR3. The CDR3 protein is CAISESGTSGSRVETQYF. CDR3 DNA: TGTGCCATCAGTGAGTCGGGGACTAGCGGGAGCCGGGTAGAGACCCAGTACTTC.

This clone appeared a single time. The CDR3 coding sequence is TGTGCCAGCGGGAGGACAGGCGGGAACACTGAAGCTTTCTTT. Its translation: CASGRTGGNTEAFF. The chain combines TRBV6-5 with TRBJ1-1; 7 bases fit TRBD1. The CDR3 loop spans 14 amino acids. With V trimmed by 8 bases and J by 1 base, 7 bases remained unmatched. Germline CDR1 is MNHEY and CDR2 is SVGAGI.